This T cell receptor beta chain was observed in a study of T cell responses to AZD1222 COVID-19 vaccine. Points from the study as a whole: In the spike-specific TCR repertoire, nearly half reportedly target unmutated variant regions. With dominance at 160-218 and 743-854, vaccine-associated CD4 TCRs spanned spike. Baseline serostatus was positive in only a handful of AZD1222 recipients.

The table came from immunoSEQ multiplex PCR; TCRdb's copy has only in-frame clones and leaves some out. The table has approximately 64,000 clones, around nine tenths seen once; the top ten hold 6.3%. In regard to this clone: Its antigen is as yet unknown.

The CDR3 is 14 amino acids. Per the germline V gene, CDR1 is SGHTA and CDR2 is FQGNSA. The V and J ends lost 5 bases and 2 bases, in that order; junction bases with no gene match: 6. This specimen was peripheral blood, taken 28 days after the second dose of the MenACWY control vaccine. This sequence joins TRBV7-2 and TRBJ2-7; TRBD2 matches at 7 bases. This receptor was obtained from an adult who received the MenACWY meningococcal vaccine as a control. In DNA, the CDR3 is TGTGCCAGCAGCCAATCTAGCGGTCCCTACGAGCAGTACTTC. Translated, it gives CASSQSSGPYEQYF. The full variable domain, with the rest looked up from reference TRBV7-2 and TRBJ2-7, is GAGVSQSPSNKVTEKGKDVELRCDPISGHTALYWYRQSLGQGLEFLIYFQGNSAPDKSGLPSDRFSAERTGGSVSTLTIQRTQQEDSAVYLCASSQSSGPYEQYFGPGTRLTVT.